These 10 T cell receptor beta chains were sequenced from one sample in a study of metastatic and nonmetastatic thyroid tumors. TCRdb ran MiXCR on the PCR reads. The sample lists 30,000 to 40,000 clones, approximately 19% occurring once. Before thyroid surgery, none of the patients had received any treatment. What was sequenced was blood. These receptors were collected from a female donor with papillary thyroid cancer or a benign thyroid nodule (not recorded which). Some clones in this sample may be carry-over from other donors' samples.

At least ten counts were recorded for this clone. The chain recombines TRBV6-1 with TRBJ1-1; D may be TRBD1 (5 bases). CDR1 and CDR2 (germline): MNHNS, SASEGT. V gave up 7 bases and J gave up 3 bases, with 15 bases separating them. CDR3 size: 14 residues. CDR3 nucleotide sequence: TGTGCCAGCACCTACGGGGGGGGGGACACTGAAGCTTTCTTT. Its translation is CASTYGGGDTEAFF.

The gene calls are TRBV19 and TRBJ2-6; no clear D gene. Trimming took 6 bases from V and 0 from J, leaving 9 bases between them. This CDR3 is built from 15 residues. Germline V lookup: CDR1 LNHDA, CDR2 SQIVND (reference sequence). DNA of the CDR3: TGTGCCAGTAGGATTTCCATCTCTGGGGCCAACGTCCTGACTTTC. Protein: CASRISISGANVLTF.

This clone appeared many times. This rearrangement joins TRBV12-3 or TRBV12-4 to TRBJ1-2, with no clear D. This CDR3 contains 15 residues. V was cut by 2 bases and J by 1 base, with 11 bases left in between. This chain's CDR3 is CASSLSGVLNYGYTF. DNA of the CDR3: TGTGCCAGCAGTTTATCAGGAGTTCTTAACTATGGCTACACCTTC.

V and J are TRBV6-9 and TRBJ2-7; TRBD1 is a possible D gene (5 bases). V dropped 6 bases and J dropped 3 bases, with 12 bases sitting between them. The CDR3 has 13 residues. Germline CDR1 MNHGY, CDR2 SVAAGI. The CDR3 nucleotides read TGTGCCAGCAGCTTATTCGACAGCTACGAGCAGTACTTC. Translated: CASSLFDSYEQYF.

This clone was recorded at least ten times. The chain combines TRBV9 with TRBJ1-2; 7 bases match TRBD1. CDR3 size: 16 residues. Germline V lookup: CDR1 SGDLS, CDR2 YYNGEE. Trimming cost V 3 bases and J 2 bases; bases outside gene matches: 10. CDR3 sequence: CASSGIPGQMNYGYTF. The CDR3 DNA reads TGTGCCAGCAGCGGAATCCCGGGACAGATGAACTATGGCTACACCTTC.

This clone was recorded many times. The chain's CDR3 is CASSQPGQGGTEAFF. The CDR3 DNA reads TGTGCCAGCAGCCAACCGGGACAGGGGGGGACTGAAGCTTTCTTT. The rearrangement joins TRBV6-1 to TRBJ1-1, with 11 nucleotides matching TRBD1. Germline V gives CDR1 MNHNS, CDR2 SASEGT. The V segment lost 6 bases and the J segment 5 bases; nucleotides outside the gene matches: 8. The CDR3 is made up of 15 amino acids.

This clone was seen at least ten times. The chain recombines TRBV2 with TRBJ2-5; 8 nucleotides align to TRBD2. Germline CDR1 and CDR2: SNHLY and FYNNEI. With V trimmed by 3 bases and J by 2 bases, 11 bases remained unmatched. There are 17 residues in the CDR3. CDR3 sequence reads: CASSDGRGDWGQETQYF. CDR3 in DNA: TGTGCCAGCAGTGACGGGAGGGGGGATTGGGGGCAAGAGACCCAGTACTTC.

This clone has a count of ten or more. CDR3 sequence reads: CASSLSQSTTGELFF. The DNA of the CDR3 is TGTGCCAGCTCACTATCACAGAGTACTACCGGGGAGCTGTTTTTT. The chain joins TRBV18 to TRBJ2-2; no clear D gene. The germline gives CDR1 KGHSH, CDR2 LQKENI. With 4 bases removed from V and 5 bases from J, the gap between germline ends came to 14 bases. There are 15 residues in the CDR3. The whole variable domain, remainder taken from reference TRBV18 and TRBJ2-2, is NAGVMQNPRHLVRRRGQEARLRCSPMKGHSHVYWYRQLPEEGLKFMVYLQKENIIDESGMPKERFSAEFPKEGPSILRIQQVVRGDSAAYFCASSLSQSTTGELFFGEGSRLTVL.

This chain joins TRBV10-3 and TRBJ1-1; possible D gene TRBD1, 5 bases. V was cut by 0 bases and J by 10 bases, with 9 bases left in between. The CDR3 loop spans 12 amino acids. In germline, CDR1 is ENHRY, CDR2 SYGVKD. The CDR3 reads CAISESAGPAFF. The CDR3 DNA reads TGTGCCATCAGTGAGTCTGCAGGGCCAGCTTTCTTT.

The V gene is TRBV13, the J gene TRBJ2-5; 7 positions match TRBD2. J lost 5 bases, V lost 4 bases, and 13 bases had no gene match. Germline-derived CDR1 and CDR2 are PRHDT and FYEKMQ (reference sequence). The CDR3 spans 16 residues. The CDR3 nucleotides are TGTGCCAGCAGCTCGACCCCTGGGTCCGGGAGGGAGACCCAGTACTTC. Encoded protein: CASSSTPGSGRETQYF. The variable domain in full, with the rest retrieved from reference TRBV13 and TRBJ2-5, is AAGVIQSPRHLIKEKRETATLKCYPIPRHDTVYWYQQGPGQDPQFLISFYEKMQSDKGSIPDRFSAQQFSDYHSELNMSSLELGDSALYFCASSSTPGSGRETQYFGPGTRLLVL.